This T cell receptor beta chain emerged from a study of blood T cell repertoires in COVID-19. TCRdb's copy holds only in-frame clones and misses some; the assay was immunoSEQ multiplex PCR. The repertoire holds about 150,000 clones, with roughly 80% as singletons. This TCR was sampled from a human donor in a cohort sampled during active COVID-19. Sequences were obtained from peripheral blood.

CDR3 nucleotide sequence: TGTGCCAGCAGTGCCGTCTTGGGGGCCAACGTCCTGACTTTC. Translated: CASSAVLGANVLTF. This chain uses TRBV2 with TRBJ2-6; D unclear. CDR1 is SNHLY and CDR2 is FYNNEI in the germline V gene. The CDR3 extends over 14 amino acids. Trimming stripped 4 bases from V and 4 bases from J, with 8 bases between.